The 27 T cell receptor beta chains below all came from one sample that was sequenced in a study of identical twins (TCRdb year 2016). The library was produced with 5' RACE. Sequencing used an Illumina HiSeq 2000. The public reads were reprocessed in TCRdb via fastp at Q25 and MiXCR, keeping in-frame beta chains. Each CDR3 protein gets just one entry, which takes the most common genes and DNA from the rows behind it. The sample table shows 600,000 to 800,000 distinct CDR3 sequences, and around 20% are seen once. 4% to 4.5% of the sample is taken by the ten largest. This sample was shared with a second study, whose subject was T cells expressing NK-cell markers.

The material sequenced was PBMCs. The receptors originated from a woman between 18 and 30 years old in good health.

V is TRBV20-1 and J is TRBJ2-7, with D hard to call. There are 11 residues in the CDR3. Trimming stripped 6 bases from V and 2 bases from J, with 8 bases between. From germline, CDR1 is DFQATT and CDR2 SNEGSKA (reference sequence). CDR3 nucleotide sequence: TGCAGTGCCCCATATCCCTACGAGCAGTACTTC. This gives the protein CSAPYPYEQYF.

This chain connects TRBV4-3 to TRBJ2-1, with 7 bases lining up with TRBD2. V gave up 2 bases and J gave up 2 bases; unmatched junction bases: 12. Germline CDR1 and CDR2: LGHNA and YSLEER. CDR3 length: 18 residues. DNA for the CDR3: TGCGCCAGCAGCCAACTCTACTTAGCGGGTGATACCTACAATGAGCAGTTCTTC. Protein: CASSQLYLAGDTYNEQFF.

The chain is built from TRBV20-1 and TRBJ2-7; D call uncertain. Germline CDR1 reads DFQATT; CDR2 reads SNEGSKA (reference sequence). V gave up 6 bases and J gave up 4 bases, with 10 bases separating them. The CDR3 totals 11 residues. This CDR3 is CSAPDPYEQYF. CDR3 bases: TGCAGTGCACCCGACCCTTACGAGCAGTACTTC.

The chain has TRBV5-6 and TRBJ2-5; no definite D call. The CDR3 runs to 17 residues. Per the germline V gene, CDR1 is SGHDT and CDR2 is YYEEEE. Deletions cut 0 bases from V and 4 bases from J, with 19 bases between. CDR3 loop: CASSLAGWDSGRETQYF. The CDR3 region has the DNA TGTGCCAGCAGCTTGGCCGGATGGGATTCGGGTAGAGAGACCCAGTACTTC.

V gene TRBV4-2 combines with J gene TRBJ2-2; 16 bases are a match to TRBD2. V lost 4 bases and J lost 6; bases outside the gene matches: 11. Germline loops: CDR1 LGHNA, CDR2 YNFKEQ. The length of the CDR3 is 19 residues. The CDR3 loop is CASSRHGTSGGALAGELFF. The DNA for the CDR3 is TGTGCCAGCAGCCGGCACGGGACTAGCGGGGGGGCTCTCGCCGGGGAGCTGTTTTTT.

This clonotype was detected only a few times. The V and J genes are TRBV29-1 and TRBJ2-5, with TRBD2 matching over 10 bases. Germline V CDR1 and CDR2: SQVTM, ANQGSEA. Trimming took 2 bases from V and 7 from J; bases not matched to a gene: 13. The CDR3 spans 16 residues. CDR3 in amino acids: CSVESSGSEKEATQYF. In DNA form, the CDR3 reads TGCAGCGTTGAATCTAGCGGGAGTGAGAAAGAAGCGACCCAGTACTTC.

In its sample, this clonotype was seen a few times. V and J are TRBV4-3 and TRBJ2-5; D gene unclear. This CDR3 contains 14 residues. Germline loops: CDR1 LGHNA, CDR2 YSLEER. V was pared by 0 bases and J by 5 bases, with 10 bases between. The CDR3 DNA is TGCGCCAGCAGCCAAGATCGGAGTGAGGAGACCCAGTACTTC. Amino acid sequence: CASSQDRSEETQYF.

This clonotype occurred a few times. The chain combines TRBV2 with TRBJ2-3; D is unclear. V dropped 7 bases and J dropped 6 bases, with 8 bases sitting between them. The CDR3 is 11 amino acids. The germline CDR1 and CDR2 sequences are SNHLY and FYNNEI. The CDR3 DNA reads as TGTGCCAGCATTCAAACGGATACGCAGTATTTT. It translates to CASIQTDTQYF.

This clonotype has just a few counts. This chain uses TRBV20-1 with TRBJ2-3, with D perhaps being TRBD1 or TRBD2 (6 bases each). Germline loops: CDR1 DFQATT, CDR2 SNEGSKA (reference sequence). The V and J ends lost 4 bases and 2 bases respectively, with 13 bases between them. The CDR3 has 14 amino acids. CDR3 DNA sequence: TGCAGTGCTACGGGGGCAGCGGACACAGATACGCAGTATTTT. This sequence encodes CSATGAADTDTQYF.

The genes are TRBV18 and TRBJ1-5; a possible D gene is TRBD1 (5 bases). V lost 6 bases and J lost 7, with 13 bases in between. Per germline, CDR1 KGHSH and CDR2 LQKENI. This CDR3 comprises 13 residues. For the CDR3, the DNA is TGTGCCAGCTCTGAAGGGGATGGACAGCCCCAGCATTTT. Amino acid sequence: CASSEGDGQPQHF. The full variable domain, in which reference TRBV18 and TRBJ1-5 provide the parts outside the CDR3, is NAGVMQNPRHLVRRRGQEARLRCSPMKGHSHVYWYRQLPEEGLKFMVYLQKENIIDESGMPKERFSAEFPKEGPSILRIQQVVRGDSAAYFCASSEGDGQPQHFGDGTRLSIL.

This clonotype has more than one count but fewer than ten. The genes are TRBV7-9 and TRBJ2-5; no clear D. In germline, CDR1 is SEHNR, CDR2 FQNEAQ (reference sequence). This CDR3 comprises 14 residues. The V and J ends lost 2 bases and 0 bases respectively, with 7 bases between them. The DNA of the CDR3 is TGTGCCAGCAGCTTACGACTGGACCAAGAGACCCAGTACTTC. It translates to CASSLRLDQETQYF. The full variable domain, with the rest looked up from reference TRBV7-9 and TRBJ2-5, is DTGVSQNPRHKITKRGQNVTFRCDPISEHNRLYWYRQTLGQGPEFLTYFQNEAQLEKSRLLSDRFSAERPKGSFSTLEIQRTEQGDSAMYLCASSLRLDQETQYFGPGTRLLVL.

The rearrangement joins TRBV15 to TRBJ2-1; D unresolved. The CDR3 sequence is 15 residues long. Deletions cut 1 base from V and 4 bases from J, with 11 bases between. Per germline, CDR1 LNHNV and CDR2 YYDKDF (reference sequence). The CDR3 region is CATSRGVLRYNEQFF. The CDR3 region has the DNA TGTGCCACCAGCAGAGGCGTGCTCCGTTACAATGAGCAGTTCTTC.

Ten or more counts support this clonotype. V is TRBV12-5 and J is TRBJ2-1; TRBD2 matches 7 bases. The CDR3 has 19 amino acids. In germline, CDR1 is LGHNT, CDR2 FRNRAP. Unmatched junction bases numbered 18, after V lost 3 bases and J lost 4 bases. In nucleotides, the CDR3 is TGTGCTAGTGGTTTTACTCCTGACAGCGGGGCCTCCTTTTACAATGAGCAGTTCTTC. Amino acids: CASGFTPDSGASFYNEQFF.

This clonotype has more than one count but fewer than ten. This rearrangement joins TRBV15 to TRBJ2-3; 13 bases line up with TRBD2. V was clipped by 1 base and J by 4 bases; unmatched bases: 5. CDR1 is LNHNV, CDR2 YYDKDF, per germline (reference sequence). This CDR3 has 17 amino acids. DNA of the CDR3: TGTGCCACCAGCAGAGGAGGACTAGCGGGAGTAGCAGATACGCAGTATTTT. Its translation: CATSRGGLAGVADTQYF.

The genes are TRBV5-1 and TRBJ1-5; D is undetermined. V was cut by 0 bases and J by 7 bases, with 14 bases left in between. From germline, CDR1 is SGHRS and CDR2 YFSETQ. CDR3 length equals 15 residues. The CDR3, as DNA: TGCGCCAGCAGCTTGGATGCAGGCCTGGGGCAGCCCCAGCATTTT. Translation: CASSLDAGLGQPQHF.

The V call is TRBV20-1, the J call TRBJ2-3, with no clear D. Trimming took 3 bases from V and 2 from J, leaving 9 bases between them. From germline, CDR1 is DFQATT and CDR2 SNEGSKA (reference sequence). This CDR3 region has 13 residues. The CDR3 spells CSASRVATDTQYF. The CDR3 DNA reads TGCAGTGCTAGTCGCGTGGCCACAGATACGCAGTATTTT.

Comments on this clonotype: Sequence at one end of the junction differs from germline and may be a read error. This rearrangement joins TRBV20-1 to TRBJ1-2; TRBD1 might be the D (6 bases). This CDR3 is built from 13 residues. Germline V gene sequence: CDR1 DFQATT, CDR2 SNEGSKA (reference sequence). The CDR3 DNA follows: TGCAGTGCTGAACGGGACACTAATTATGGCTACACCTTC. Translating gives CSAERDTNYGYTF.

This clonotype was counted between two and nine times. V gene TRBV20-1 combines with J gene TRBJ2-7; 7 nucleotides agree with TRBD2. J lost 6 bases, V lost 4 bases, and 9 bases had no gene match. The germline CDR1 and CDR2 sequences are DFQATT and SNEGSKA (reference sequence). CDR3 length equals 13 residues. For the CDR3, the DNA is TGCAGTGCTAACCGGGACTACCGGGGCGAGCAGTACTTC. Encoded protein: CSANRDYRGEQYF.

This chain uses TRBV20-1 with TRBJ2-5, with 14 bases aligning to TRBD2. Trimming removed 5 bases from V and 4 bases from J; junction bases left unmatched: 15. The germline V gene encodes CDR1 DFQATT and CDR2 SNEGSKA (reference sequence). The CDR3 runs to 18 residues. The CDR3 coding sequence is TGCAGTGCTTCTAAAAGGGGGACTAGCGGGAGTTTAGGAGAGACCCAGTACTTC. Amino acid sequence: CSASKRGTSGSLGETQYF.

The chain uses TRBV9 and TRBJ2-1; no firm D call. The CDR3 spans 14 residues. The germline gives CDR1 SGDLS, CDR2 YYNGEE. Trimming took 4 bases from V and 5 from J, leaving 13 bases between them. This chain's CDR3 is CASSPRNYHNEQFF. Written as DNA, the CDR3 is TGTGCCAGCAGCCCAAGAAACTATCACAATGAGCAGTTCTTC.

The chain links TRBV21-1 to TRBJ2-7; whether TRBD1, the table's D call, matches the DNA was not checked. TRBV21-1 is classified as a pseudogene. This CDR3 has 17 residues. The CDR3 DNA follows: TGTGCCAGCAGCAGGGAGGGACAGCAAAGAAGCGGGTACGAGCAGTACTTC. Its translation: CASSREGQQRSGYEQYF.

The chain joins TRBV30 to TRBJ2-3; D unresolved. This CDR3 spans 13 amino acids. Trimming left V 0 bases short and J 2 bases short, with 6 bases between. Germline V CDR1 and CDR2: GTSNPN, SVGIG (reference sequence). CDR3: CAWSVLYTDTQYF. CDR3 in DNA: TGTGCCTGGAGTGTACTCTACACAGATACGCAGTATTTT.

This clonotype was seen repeatedly, ten times or more. The rearrangement uses TRBV7-9 and TRBJ1-6, with D possibly TRBD1 on 5 matching bases. V was pared by 0 bases and J by 10 bases, with 7 bases between. The CDR3 contains 13 residues. CDR1 and CDR2 from the germline V gene are SEHNR and FQNEAQ (reference sequence). The CDR3 reads CASSLAGDSPLHF. The CDR3 coding sequence is TGTGCCAGCAGCTTAGCGGGGGACTCACCCCTCCACTTT.

This clonotype was observed a handful of times. This chain connects TRBV12-5 to TRBJ1-2; D not certain. Trimming left V 3 bases short and J 3 bases short, with 11 bases between. Germline V CDR1 and CDR2: LGHNT, FRNRAP. The CDR3 is 14 residues long. The DNA of the CDR3 is TGTGCTAGTGGTTTATCCCGTACAGACTATGGCTACACCTTC. It specifies CASGLSRTDYGYTF.

The gene calls are TRBV2 and TRBJ2-2; perhaps D is TRBD1 or TRBD2 (5 bases each). This CDR3 comprises 14 residues. The germline CDR1 and CDR2 sequences are SNHLY and FYNNEI. Trimming removed 4 bases from V and 3 bases from J, with 9 bases in between. The DNA of the CDR3 is TGTGCCAGCAGTGGGGGGAGCTACACCGGGGAGCTGTTTTTT. Translation: CASSGGSYTGELFF.

This clonotype came up a few times. The chain combines TRBV12-3 or TRBV12-4 with TRBJ2-7, with 11 bases identical to TRBD2. This CDR3 comprises 15 residues. V lost 7 bases and J lost 3; bases outside the gene matches: 8. In DNA form, the CDR3 reads TGTGCCAGCAACGAACTAGCGGGAGAAAACTACGAGCAGTACTTC. Its protein is CASNELAGENYEQYF.

This clonotype turned up a few times. V usage is TRBV20-1 and J usage is TRBJ1-2; 9 bases map to TRBD1. The CDR3 is made up of 15 amino acids. V lost 2 bases and J lost 8; bases outside the gene matches: 12. The germline V gene encodes CDR1 DFQATT and CDR2 SNEGSKA (reference sequence). The CDR3 coding sequence is TGCAGTGCTAGAAGCGGGACAGGGAAGGTGTCGGGCTACACCTTC. Its translation: CSARSGTGKVSGYTF.